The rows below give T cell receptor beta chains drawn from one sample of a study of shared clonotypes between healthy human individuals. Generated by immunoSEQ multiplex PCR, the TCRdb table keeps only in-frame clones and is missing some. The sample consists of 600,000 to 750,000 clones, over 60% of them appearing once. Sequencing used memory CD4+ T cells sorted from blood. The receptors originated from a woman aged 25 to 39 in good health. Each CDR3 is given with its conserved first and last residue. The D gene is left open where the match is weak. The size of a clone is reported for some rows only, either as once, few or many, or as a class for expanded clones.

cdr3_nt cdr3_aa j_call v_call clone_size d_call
TGTGCCAGTAGGACAGGCTGGTCTGGGGCCAACGTCCTGACTTTC CASRTGWSGANVLTF TRBJ2-6 TRBV19 NA NA
TGTGCCAGCTCACCAGTCTCCCTGGTCGCCAGGAATCAGCCCCAGCATTTT CASSPVSLVARNQPQHF TRBJ1-5 TRBV18 few NA
TGCGCCAGCAGCCAAGGTTCCCTTAGCGGGAGCCAAGAGACCCAGTACTTC CASSQGSLSGSQETQYF TRBJ2-5 TRBV4-1 NA TRBD2
TGTGCCAGCAGTGATTATGTGGGACAGGGACACAATGAGCAGTTCTTC CASSDYVGQGHNEQFF TRBJ2-1 TRBV6-4 NA TRBD1
TGTGCCAGTAAGAGTTCAGGTTCGGATGGCTACACCTTC CASKSSGSDGYTF TRBJ1-2 TRBV2 NA NA
TGTGCCAGCAGGCACAGGGTCCAAGAGACCCAGTACTTC CASRHRVQETQYF TRBJ2-5 TRBV7-8 NA NA
TGCAGCGTAACCGCGAACTACGAGCAGTACTTC CSVTANYEQYF TRBJ2-7 TRBV29-1 NA NA
TGTGCCAGCAGCCAAGGGGAGCGGGGTAGTGAGGAGACCCAGTACTTC CASSQGERGSEETQYF TRBJ2-5 TRBV4-2 NA TRBD2
TGTGCCACGACCGATTGGGGCCGGGCGAGAGGAGGATATGGCTACACCTTC CATTDWGRARGGYGYTF TRBJ1-2 TRBV19 NA NA
TGTGCCAGCAGTAGAGGAGGGGGGCAAGAGACCCAGTACTTC CASSRGGGQETQYF TRBJ2-5 TRBV6-5 NA NA
TGTGCCAGCAGCTATGACAGTGGGTCAGGCTATGGCTACACCTTC CASSYDSGSGYGYTF TRBJ1-2 TRBV5-6 NA NA
TGTGCCAGCAGACGGGACAGGGTTCAGCCCCAGCATTTT CASRRDRVQPQHF TRBJ1-5 TRBV28 once TRBD1
TGTGCCAGCAGTTACAAGGACAGGGACGGCTACACCTTC CASSYKDRDGYTF TRBJ1-2 TRBV6-5 NA TRBD1
TGTGCCAGCAGTGAGTTAGGTTTGGGTTCTGGCTACACCTTC CASSELGLGSGYTF TRBJ1-2 TRBV2 NA NA
TGTGCCAGCAGTTCAAATAGCGTGACCTACAATGAGCAGTTCTTC CASSSNSVTYNEQFF TRBJ2-1 TRBV6-5 NA NA
TGCGCCAGCAGCCGAACCCGGGACAGCGGATACTATGGCTACACCTTC CASSRTRDSGYYGYTF TRBJ1-2 TRBV5-1 NA TRBD1
TGTGCCAGCAGGGCTGCGGCTAGCGGCTACAATGAGCAGTTCTTC CASRAAASGYNEQFF TRBJ2-1 TRBV5-8 NA TRBD2
TGTGCCAGCAGCTTGGGGATTGTATTTACAGGGGGCTACGAGCAGTACTTC CASSLGIVFTGGYEQYF TRBJ2-7 TRBV11-2 many TRBD1
TGTGCCAGCAGCCTGACTAGCGGGGTACCCTACGAGCAGTACTTC CASSLTSGVPYEQYF TRBJ2-7 TRBV11-3 NA TRBD2
TGCGCCAGCAGCCCACAGGGACGACGGGAGCGTGGCTACACCTTC CASSPQGRRERGYTF TRBJ1-2 TRBV4-1 once NA
TGTGCCAGCAGTCCTTGGGACAGAGTAGATGGCTACACCTTC CASSPWDRVDGYTF TRBJ1-2 TRBV27 NA TRBD1
TGTGCCAGCGGCCGCAGGGCAGGGCGGAACACTGAAGCTTTCTTT CASGRRAGRNTEAFF TRBJ1-1 TRBV28 NA NA
TGTGCCAGTAGTATAGCCGGATACTACGAGCAGTACTTC CASSIAGYYEQYF TRBJ2-7 TRBV19 NA NA
TGTGCCAGCAGCTTAGCTAGGTACAATGAGCAGTTCTTC CASSLARYNEQFF TRBJ2-1 TRBV7-7 many NA
TGTGCCAGTCGGGGGGCGGTAGAAAAACTGTTTTTT CASRGAVEKLFF TRBJ1-4 TRBV27 NA NA
TGCGCCAGCAGCCACAAGGGAGATACGCAGTATTTT CASSHKGDTQYF TRBJ2-3 TRBV5-1 NA NA
TGTGCCAGCAGCCCCCCCAGCGCTAACTATGGCTACACCTTC CASSPPSANYGYTF TRBJ1-2 TRBV7-2 NA NA
TGCGCCAGCAGCCCCGCCCGGCGGGAGACAGATACGCAGTATTTT CASSPARRETDTQYF TRBJ2-3 TRBV4-1 NA TRBD2